The clone carrying this T cell receptor (beta chain) was picked up a small number of times. The antigen remains undetermined. This sample was taken from a study of CD8 T cells in ankylosing spondylitis. Study-wide results and caveats: According to the report, clones linked to the disease were significantly enriched in matched synovial fluid samples taken from ankylosing spondylitis patients. Blood of patients with ankylosing spondylitis appeared to be characterized by a TCR beta motif of several highly homologous variants.

The CDR3 sequence is 15 residues long. The V end lost 5 bases, the J end lost 5 bases, and 18 bases lay between the germline ends. Per the germline V gene, CDR1 is SEHNR and CDR2 is FQNEAQ (reference sequence). Quantitative barcoded 5'-RACE was used to prepare TCR beta libraries. In TCRdb, the 5' RACE reads were re-called with MiXCR into one record per CDR3 protein. The sample includes 200,000 to 300,000 distinct CDR3 sequences, about 10% of them seen just once. The V and J genes are TRBV7-9 and TRBJ2-5; D call uncertain. Sample: blood, either unsorted or a sorted T cell fraction (not recorded which). The sequence derives from a male donor with ankylosing spondylitis or in good health (not recorded which). CDR3 residues: CASSLEHIYGETQYF. The CDR3 nucleotides are TGTGCCAGCAGCCTAGAGCACATATATGGGGAGACCCAGTACTTC.